This T cell receptor (beta chain) comes out of a study of blood T cell repertoires in COVID-19. Study as a whole: Sites across the United States, Italy and Spain contributed samples from acute and convalescent COVID-19. The cDNA or gDNA used as material had been derived from T cells, B-cell-depleted T cells, or PBMCs.

Under the authors' procedure: Estimation of nucleated cell counts was performed using reference gene primer amplification. TCRdb's table, derived via immunoSEQ multiplex PCR, lists solely in-frame clones and lacks some. V, J and clone size were drawn from that table, and D and trimming were deduced from the DNA. The sample lists fewer than 150,000 clones, about four fifths seen once, with 10% to 15% in the top ten. Source material: peripheral blood. This sequence was found in a human donor in a cohort sampled during active COVID-19.

This chain's CDR3 is CAIRRTGTTDSPLHF. The CDR3 DNA reads as TGTGCCATCAGAAGAACCGGGACAACTGATTCACCCCTCCACTTT. V gene TRBV10-3 combines with J gene TRBJ1-6; TRBD1 might be the D (6 bases). This CDR3 spans 15 amino acids. From germline, CDR1 is ENHRY and CDR2 SYGVKD. V lost 6 bases and J 8 bases, leaving 17 bases between the germline ends.